This T cell receptor beta chain was recorded in a study of shared clonotypes between healthy human individuals. Clones were read by immunoSEQ multiplex PCR, and TCRdb kept only the in-frame ones, dropping some. The sample has millions of clones; 85% to 95% are singletons. V was shortened by 4 bases and J by 6 bases, with 13 bases between the two germline ends. The germline gives CDR1 SGDLS, CDR2 YYNGEE. This CDR3 is built from 13 residues. Sequencing was performed on naive CD4+ T cells sorted from blood. The sample's subset: CD45RA+ positively selected. This sequence joins TRBV9 and TRBJ2-5; D possibly corresponds to TRBD2 (6 bases). The receptor's source is a man between 18 and 35 years old in good health. CDR3 nucleotides: TGTGCCAGCAGCACGGGAGTGAGACAGACCCAGTACTTC. It yields the protein CASSTGVRQTQYF.